These 6 T cell receptor beta chains came from one sample sequenced in a study of T cells in Graves' hyperthyroidism and ophthalmopathy. There were TCR beta CDR3 regions amplified from RNA transcripts. HTBI primers were used for first-round RT-PCR of the TCR CDR3. TCRdb re-analysed the multiplex PCR reads in MiXCR, keeping a single row per CDR3 protein. The table lists approximately 330,000 distinct CDR3 sequences, 18% of them singletons. Sequenced: blood. The receptors here all came from a woman aged 45 to 65 with Graves' hyperthyroidism.

The sample holds a few counts of this clonotype. The V gene is TRBV6-5, the J gene TRBJ1-1, with TRBD1 matching 9 bases. The CDR3 consists of 14 residues. Trimming took 2 bases from V and 4 from J; bases not matched to a gene: 2. Germline V gene lookup returns CDR1 MNHEY and CDR2 SVGAGI. This CDR3 reads CASSYDRGITEAFF. The CDR3, as DNA: TGTGCCAGCAGTTACGACAGGGGGATCACTGAAGCTTTCTTT.

This clonotype turned up a few times. This rearrangement joins TRBV27 to TRBJ2-1; D unresolved. In germline, CDR1 is MNHEY, CDR2 SMNVEV (reference sequence). This CDR3 spans 15 amino acids. Trimming took off 5 bases at V and 4 bases at J, with 15 bases between the two ends. The CDR3 loop is CASSDTLPEYNEQFF. CDR3 in DNA: TGTGCCAGCAGTGACACCCTGCCAGAGTACAATGAGCAGTTCTTC.

The table lists this clonotype with a few counts. V and J are TRBV19 and TRBJ1-5; no definite D call. Trimming pared 6 bases from V and 2 bases from J, leaving 17 bases between. The CDR3 has 16 residues. Germline-derived CDR1 and CDR2 are LNHDA and SQIVND (reference sequence). CDR3 amino acids: CASRPTGSGRNQPQHF. DNA for the CDR3: TGTGCCAGTAGACCAACGGGGTCGGGTCGCAATCAGCCCCAGCATTTT.

There are many counts of this clonotype. This chain joins TRBV10-3 and TRBJ1-2; D remains unclear. The CDR3 covers 13 residues. The V end lost 0 bases, the J end lost 7 bases, and 9 bases lay between the germline ends. Per the germline V gene, CDR1 is ENHRY and CDR2 is SYGVKD. The CDR3 is CAISESTLGGYTF. CDR3 DNA: TGTGCCATCAGTGAGTCGACGTTGGGTGGCTACACCTTC.

This rearrangement joins TRBV3-1 to TRBJ2-7; the match to TRBD2 covers 11 bases. CDR1 is LGHDT, CDR2 YNNKEL, per germline (reference sequence). V dropped 3 bases and J dropped 0; count of bases not matched to a gene: 4. The CDR3 covers 16 residues. The CDR3 DNA reads as TGTGCCAGCAGCCAGGGTGGGACTAGCGGCTCCTACGAGCAGTACTTC. This encodes CASSQGGTSGSYEQYF.

This clonotype was seen more than once but under ten times. V is TRBV5-4 and J is TRBJ1-2, with 11 bases aligning to TRBD1. After removal of 3 bases from V and 6 bases from J, the junction contained 7 bases not matched to a gene. Germline values: CDR1 SGHNT, CDR2 YYREEE (reference sequence). The CDR3 has 15 amino acids. CDR3 in amino acids: CASSWDRGESDGYTF. Written as DNA, the CDR3 is TGTGCCAGCAGCTGGGACAGGGGGGAATCGGATGGCTACACCTTC.